These T cell receptor beta chains were read from a single sample in a study of cytomegalovirus exposure and HLA in healthy donors. Data came from immunoSEQ multiplex PCR; TCRdb stores just in-frame clones and leaves some out. The sample lists 200,000 or so clones; approximately 83% were seen once. Sequencing was done on a sample of PBMCs. Receptors were obtained from a boy aged 2 to 10 in good health and CMV-seronegative. Both conserved end residues are part of each CDR3. Fields, in order: V gene, CDR3 protein.

V: TRBV4-2; CDR3: CASSQDRQGTNQPQHF
V: TRBV15; CDR3: CATSRDNNEQFF
V: TRBV4-3; CDR3: CASSRNRGPADTQYF
V: TRBV9; CDR3: CASSPPRRTSHTDTQYF
V: TRBV7-6; CDR3: CASSLLQGVQGSPLHF
V: TRBV7-9; CDR3: CASSPTPGHTYEQYF
V: TRBV6-1; CDR3: CASSELDWEVSTNEKLFF
V: TRBV7-3; CDR3: CASSSDRNTEAFF
V: TRBV11-1; CDR3: CASSLTSGSYEQYF
V: TRBV7-6; CDR3: CASSLDGGGAYEQYF
V: TRBV20-1; CDR3: CSARGYTQYF
V: TRBV2; CDR3: CAGGRTSTDTQYF
V: TRBV2; CDR3: CASRGLAGLGNIQYF
V: TRBV18; CDR3: CASSRQGRGHSTSYEQYF
V: TRBV10-3; CDR3: CAISESSSSGNTIYF
V: TRBV12-5; CDR3: CASAPRAGGQETQYF
V: TRBV19; CDR3: CASSGTMYGSYNSPLHF
V: TRBV27; CDR3: CASSSLGQPTYNEQFF
V: TRBV19; CDR3: CASTVDRGLYGYTF
V: TRBV6-5; CDR3: CASRAGQANYEQYF